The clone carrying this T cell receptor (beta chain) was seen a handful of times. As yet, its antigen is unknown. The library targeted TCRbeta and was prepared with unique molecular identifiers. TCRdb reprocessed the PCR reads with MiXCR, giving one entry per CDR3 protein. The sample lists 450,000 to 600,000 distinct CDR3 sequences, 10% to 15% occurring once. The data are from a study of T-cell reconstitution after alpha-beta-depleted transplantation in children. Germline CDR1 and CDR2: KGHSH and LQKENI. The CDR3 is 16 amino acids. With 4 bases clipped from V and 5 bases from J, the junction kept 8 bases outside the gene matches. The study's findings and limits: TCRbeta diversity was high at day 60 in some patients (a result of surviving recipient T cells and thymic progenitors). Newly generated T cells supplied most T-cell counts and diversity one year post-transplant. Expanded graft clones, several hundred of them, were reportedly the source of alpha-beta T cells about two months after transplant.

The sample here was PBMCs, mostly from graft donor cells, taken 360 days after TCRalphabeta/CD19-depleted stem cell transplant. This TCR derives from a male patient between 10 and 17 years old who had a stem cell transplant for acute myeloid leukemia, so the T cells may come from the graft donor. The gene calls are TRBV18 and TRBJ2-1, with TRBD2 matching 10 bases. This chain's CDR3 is CASSQASGSGDNEQFF. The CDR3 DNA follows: TGTGCCAGCTCACAGGCTAGCGGGAGCGGGGACAATGAGCAGTTCTTC.